The 29 T cell receptor beta chains given below trace back to one sample, sequenced in a study of CD8+CD57+ T cells in acquired aplastic anemia. TCR beta VDJ and CDR3 profiling used genomic DNA as template. TCRdb reprocessed the reads via MiXCR and lists one record per CDR3 protein. This table has some 200,000 distinct CDR3 sequences, just under 50% appearing once. Sequencing involved patients with CD8+CD57+ cell expansion previously shown by flow cytometry. Specimen: sorted CD4+, CD8+, or CD8+CD57+ T cells (not recorded which) from PBMCs. The receptors originated from a human donor with aplastic anemia.

On this clonotype: One end of the junction is discordant with germline, which a read error may explain. The V gene is TRBV7-8, the J gene TRBJ2-1, with 8 nucleotides matching TRBD1. This CDR3 region has 15 residues. Germline V gene data show CDR1 as SGHVS and CDR2 as FQNEAQ. CDR3 nucleotide sequence: TGCGCCAGCAGCCGACAGGGGAGCTCCTACAATGAGCGGTTCTTC. Its protein is CASSRQGSSYNERFF.

This clonotype has a handful of counts. The chain has TRBV25-1 and TRBJ2-1, with D maybe TRBD1 (6 bases). This CDR3 is 13 amino acids long. CDR1 is MGHDK and CDR2 is SYGVNS in the germline V gene. V gave up 4 bases and J gave up 7 bases, with 11 bases separating them. The CDR3 coding sequence is TGTGCCAGCAGTGTCCAAGGGGGAAATGAGCAGTTCTTC. Protein: CASSVQGGNEQFF.

This clonotype was observed at least ten times. The V gene is TRBV14, the J gene TRBJ1-3; D is uncertain. Germline CDR1 and CDR2: SGHDN and FVKESK. This CDR3 is 15 amino acids long. Trimming cost V 4 bases and J 0 bases, with 10 bases left between them. The CDR3 DNA reads TGTGCCAGCAGCCTAGGGTTCCCCTCTGGAAACACCATATATTTT. Encoded protein: CASSLGFPSGNTIYF.

As concerns this clonotype: One base away lies a much larger clone, so this may be a sequencing read error. The V call is TRBV10-3, the J call TRBJ1-1; TRBD1 is a possible D gene (5 bases). Germline V lookup: CDR1 ENHRY, CDR2 SYGVKD. This CDR3 spans 14 amino acids. CDR3 sequence (DNA): TGTGCCAGCAGTTTACAAGGGGCCAACACTGAAGCTTTCTTT. Protein: CASSLQGANTEAFF.

This clonotype appeared many times. This sequence joins TRBV9 and TRBJ1-6, with D perhaps matching TRBD1 (6 bases). The CDR3 covers 17 residues. Per germline, CDR1 SGDLS and CDR2 YYNGEE. Trimming removed 4 bases at V and 0 bases at J, with 14 bases between. Here the CDR3 DNA reads TGTGCCAGCAGCCCTCGAGGGGGGAGCTCCTATAATTCACCCCTCCACTTT. Residues: CASSPRGGSSYNSPLHF.

This clonotype was seen ten or more times. The J gene is TRBJ2-2, the V gene TRBV19; D is unclear. The CDR3 runs 15 residues. Trimming shortened V by 4 bases and J by 6 bases, and 15 bases separated the two germline ends. The germline V gene has CDR1 LNHDA and CDR2 SQIVND (reference sequence). CDR3 sequence: CASSTTAGLAGELFF. Written as DNA, the CDR3 is TGTGCCAGTAGTACAACGGCTGGATTGGCCGGGGAGCTGTTTTTT.

In this sample, this clonotype turned up a few times. The DNA for the CDR3 is TGTGCCAGCAGTACAGGTCGGAACACTGAAGCTTTCTTT. Its translation: CASSTGRNTEAFF. J is TRBJ1-1 and V is TRBV2; tentatively, D is TRBD1 (5 bases). This CDR3 has 13 amino acids. Germline CDR1 and CDR2: SNHLY and FYNNEI. V lost 5 bases and J lost 1, with 8 bases in between.

This clonotype was seen many times. The chain recombines TRBV9 with TRBJ2-1; possibly TRBD1 for D (5 bases). Deletions cut 3 bases from V and 6 bases from J, with 16 bases between. There are 15 residues in the CDR3. Germline-derived CDR1 and CDR2 are SGDLS and YYNGEE. DNA of the CDR3: TGTGCCAGCAGCGAGACAGCCTTGGCCCCCAATGAGCAGTTCTTC. Protein: CASSETALAPNEQFF.

This clonotype was detected once. The chain combines TRBV11-2 with TRBJ2-7; D assignment may be TRBD1 or TRBD2 (6 bases each). CDR1 and CDR2 (germline): SGHAT, FQNNGV. V lost 5 bases, J lost 7 bases, and 18 bases lay in between. The CDR3 loop spans 14 amino acids. The CDR3 reads CASSLQGTSGEQYF. The CDR3 nucleotides are TGTGCCAGCAGCCTTCAGGGGACTTCAGGGGAGCAGTACTTC. Full variable domain (rest looked up from reference TRBV11-2 and TRBJ2-7): EAGVAQSPRYKIIEKRQSVAFWCNPISGHATLYWYQQILGQGPKLLIQFQNNGVVDDSQLPKDRFSAERLKGVDSTLKIQPAKLEDSAVYLCASSLQGTSGEQYFGPGTRLTVT.

This clonotype was counted between two and nine times. The genes are TRBV15 and TRBJ1-1, with 10 nucleotides matching TRBD1. The CDR3 runs to 16 residues. The V and J ends lost 3 bases and 1 base, in that order; junction bases with no gene match: 5. The germline gives CDR1 LNHNV, CDR2 YYDKDF (reference sequence). In nucleotides, the CDR3 is TGTGCCACCAGCAGGGACAGGGGGACCCAGAACACTGAAGCTTTCTTT. Translation gives CATSRDRGTQNTEAFF.

This clonotype was counted a few times. V and J are TRBV28 and TRBJ1-2; possibly TRBD1 for D (5 bases). CDR1 MDHEN and CDR2 SYDVKM come from the germline V gene. Trimming removed 6 bases from V and 8 bases from J, with 19 bases in between. This CDR3 contains 14 residues. The CDR3 loop is CASRLSGAGQGYTF. Here the CDR3 DNA reads TGTGCCAGCAGACTCTCTGGGGCAGGTCAAGGCTACACCTTC.

This clonotype appeared a single time. The chain has TRBV20-1 and TRBJ2-1, with TRBD2 matching 9 bases. The CDR3 covers 15 residues. Germline CDR1 DFQATT, CDR2 SNEGSKA (reference sequence). Trimming cost V 3 bases and J 4 bases; bases outside gene matches: 7. Here the CDR3 DNA reads TGCAGTGCTAGGCCTCTAGCGGGGACGTACAATGAGCAGTTCTTC. Translation: CSARPLAGTYNEQFF.

This clonotype was found a few times. The rearrangement uses TRBV15 and TRBJ2-1; possibly TRBD1 for D (6 bases). The ends were cut back, 2 bases at V and 4 bases at J, with 18 bases in the middle. In germline, CDR1 is LNHNV, CDR2 YYDKDF (reference sequence). CDR3 length: 17 amino acids. In DNA form, the CDR3 reads TGTGCCACCAGCAGAACCCGCAATACAGGACAGTACAATGAGCAGTTCTTC. Protein: CATSRTRNTGQYNEQFF.

The gene calls are TRBV30 and TRBJ1-6; D is undetermined. V lost 0 bases, J lost 8 bases, and 20 bases lay in between. This CDR3 contains 17 residues. Germline V gene lookup returns CDR1 GTSNPN and CDR2 SVGIG (reference sequence). The CDR3 region has the DNA TGTGCCTGGAGTGTATCGGTCAGAGAACTGCGTTATTCACCCCTCCACTTT. Protein sequence: CAWSVSVRELRYSPLHF.

This clonotype was counted only a few times. The chain is built from TRBV2 and TRBJ2-7; 7 bases align to TRBD1. Trimming at V came to 7 bases and at J to 6 bases, leaving 15 bases not matched to a gene. The CDR3 extends over 15 amino acids. The germline V gene encodes CDR1 SNHLY and CDR2 FYNNEI. CDR3 nucleotides: TGTGCCAGCATTCCCGACAGGGCTAGGCACGCCGAGCAGTACTTC. This encodes CASIPDRARHAEQYF. The full variable domain, its missing parts supplied by reference TRBV2 and TRBJ2-7, is EPEVTQTPSHQVTQMGQEVILRCVPISNHLYFYWYRQILGQKVEFLVSFYNNEISEKSEIFDDQFSVERPDGSNFTLKIRSTKLEDSAMYFCASIPDRARHAEQYFGPGTRLTVT.

This rearrangement joins TRBV19 to TRBJ2-1; TRBD1 matches 7 bases. CDR3 length equals 14 residues. Looked up from germline, CDR1 is LNHDA and CDR2 is SQIVND (reference sequence). V lost 4 bases, J lost 6 bases, and 6 bases stayed unmatched. CDR3 sequence: CASSNRGRTNEQFF. The CDR3 DNA is TGTGCCAGTAGTAACAGGGGCCGAACCAATGAGCAGTTCTTC.

V gene TRBV20-1 combines with J gene TRBJ2-7; possible D gene TRBD2, 7 bases. Per germline, CDR1 DFQATT and CDR2 SNEGSKA (reference sequence). V lost 7 bases and J lost 7, with 20 bases in between. CDR3 length equals 13 residues. The CDR3 loop reads CSVRGGATGEQYF. DNA of the CDR3: TGCAGTGTGAGGGGGGGGGCGACGGGAGAGCAGTACTTC.

This clonotype was recorded at least ten times. The chain uses TRBV9 and TRBJ2-6, with D unclear. Germline assignment: CDR1 SGDLS and CDR2 YYNGEE. The CDR3 covers 15 residues. Trimming shortened V by 0 bases and J by 2 bases, and 6 bases separated the two germline ends. The CDR3: CASSVGRPGANVLTF. The CDR3 nucleotides are TGTGCCAGCAGCGTAGGTCGGCCTGGGGCCAACGTCCTGACTTTC.

CDR3 coding DNA: TGCAGTGCTTCAACAGGGGGGAGGAACACTGAAGCTTTCTTT. Encoded protein: CSASTGGRNTEAFF. The chain is built from TRBV20-1 and TRBJ1-1, with 8 bases fitting TRBD1. CDR1 and CDR2 (germline): DFQATT, SNEGSKA (reference sequence). The ends lost 5 bases at V and 1 base at J; junction bases unmatched: 6. The CDR3 consists of 14 residues.

This clonotype was counted ten times or more. The CDR3, as DNA: TGTGCCAGCAGTTGGGTGAACAGGAGATATGGCTACACCTTC. Its translation: CASSWVNRRYGYTF. The chain has TRBV6-1 and TRBJ1-2, with D tentatively TRBD1 (5 bases). From germline, CDR1 is MNHNS and CDR2 SASEGT. V was clipped by 5 bases and J by 5 bases, with 15 bases between them. This CDR3 region has 14 residues.

This chain joins TRBV5-6 and TRBJ2-5; maybe TRBD2 (6 bases). Germline CDR1 SGHDT, CDR2 YYEEEE. Trimming cost V 0 bases and J 4 bases, with 16 bases left between them. The CDR3 spans 16 residues. CDR3 residues: CASSLELARGIETQYF. The CDR3 DNA follows: TGTGCCAGCAGCTTGGAGCTAGCGCGGGGTATAGAGACCCAGTACTTC.

The chain couples TRBV2 to TRBJ1-5; no firm D call. CDR1 is SNHLY and CDR2 is FYNNEI in the germline V gene. Trimming shortened V by 1 base and J by 9 bases, and 4 bases separated the two germline ends. The CDR3 consists of 11 residues. The CDR3 DNA sequence: TGTGCCAGCAGTGAAGAAGGGCCCCAGCATTTT. This translates into CASSEEGPQHF.

DNA for the CDR3: TGTGCCAGCAGTGACAGGGGGTCCTACGAGCAGTACTTC. Translating it yields CASSDRGSYEQYF. V is TRBV25-1 and J is TRBJ2-7; 7 bases agree with TRBD1. This CDR3 comprises 13 residues. With 3 bases clipped from V and 1 base from J, the junction kept 0 bases outside the gene matches. The V gene's germline CDR1 is MGHDK and CDR2 SYGVNS.

This clonotype was seen only a few times. CDR3 DNA sequence: TGTGCCAGCAGTGAGGGGCAAGTCCTATCAAGCTCCTACGAGCAGTACTTC. It specifies CASSEGQVLSSSYEQYF. The chain combines TRBV2 with TRBJ2-7, with D possibly matching TRBD1 (5 bases). Trimming removed 3 bases at V and 0 bases at J, with 18 bases between. The V gene's germline CDR1 is SNHLY and CDR2 FYNNEI. CDR3 size: 17 residues. The full variable domain, its missing parts supplied by reference TRBV2 and TRBJ2-7, is EPEVTQTPSHQVTQMGQEVILRCVPISNHLYFYWYRQILGQKVEFLVSFYNNEISEKSEIFDDQFSVERPDGSNFTLKIRSTKLEDSAMYFCASSEGQVLSSSYEQYFGPGTRLTVT.

This clonotype came up many times. The rearrangement links TRBV7-9 to TRBJ2-5, with no clear D. The CDR3 has 15 amino acids. The V gene's germline CDR1 is SEHNR and CDR2 FQNEAQ (reference sequence). V was pared by 7 bases and J by 2 bases, with 17 bases between. DNA of the CDR3: TGTGCCAGCACCCGGTTTGGTACTACTCAAGAGACCCAGTACTTC. It specifies CASTRFGTTQETQYF.

This clonotype appeared a few times. The rearrangement links TRBV3-1 to TRBJ2-1; TRBD1 aligns across 9 bases. Germline lookup yields CDR1 LGHDT and CDR2 YNNKEL (reference sequence). This CDR3 has 15 residues. V was pared by 3 bases and J by 9 bases, with 9 bases of the junction left unmatched. In DNA, the CDR3 is TGTGCCAGCAGCCACCGGGACAGGGAGGGGGCTGAGCAGTTCTTC. This translates into CASSHRDREGAEQFF.

The chain uses TRBV20-1 and TRBJ2-7; D is tentatively TRBD1 or TRBD2 (6 bases each). The V end was cut by 3 bases, the J end by 3 bases, with 12 bases between. The CDR3 runs 13 residues. Germline-derived CDR1 and CDR2 are DFQATT and SNEGSKA (reference sequence). The CDR3 here is CSASRGAHYEQYF. DNA for the CDR3: TGCAGTGCTAGTAGGGGGGCACACTACGAGCAGTACTTC.

This clonotype was observed once. The chain is built from TRBV25-1 and TRBJ2-3, with D possibly matching TRBD2 (5 bases). The V end was cut by 6 bases, the J end by 3 bases, with 16 bases between. CDR3 length equals 15 residues. Germline lookup yields CDR1 MGHDK and CDR2 SYGVNS. For the CDR3, the DNA is TGTGCCAGCAGGATAGCCCGGGATAGGACAGATACGCAGTATTTT. Its protein is CASRIARDRTDTQYF.

This clonotype was detected many times. The V and J genes are TRBV4-1 and TRBJ1-1, with no clear D. Trimming shortened V by 4 bases and J by 1 base, and 10 bases separated the two germline ends. Germline-derived CDR1 and CDR2 are MGHRA and YSYEKL. This CDR3 spans 14 amino acids. The chain's CDR3 is CASSPGEENTEAFF. The CDR3 DNA sequence: TGCGCCAGCAGCCCCGGCGAAGAGAACACTGAAGCTTTCTTT.